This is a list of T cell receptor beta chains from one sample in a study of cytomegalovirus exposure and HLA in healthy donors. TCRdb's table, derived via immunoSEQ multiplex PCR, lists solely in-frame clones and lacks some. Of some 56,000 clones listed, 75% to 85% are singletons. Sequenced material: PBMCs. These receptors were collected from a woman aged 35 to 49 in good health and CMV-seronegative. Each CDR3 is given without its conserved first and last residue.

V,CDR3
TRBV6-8,ASSPGQGPEQY
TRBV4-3,ASSQDLEGTEAF
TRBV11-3,ASSPGLAGDEQF
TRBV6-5,ASSSYGTAKTGELF
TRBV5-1,ASSITQGADGYT
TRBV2,ASSEGGTVYSNQPQH
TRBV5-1,ASSLTGSSYNEQF
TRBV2,ASQEPGQQETQY
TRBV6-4,ASSEGQTTDTQY
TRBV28,ASSPRVGLALGVGSYNEQF
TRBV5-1,ASSLMSSGPGTRATYEQY
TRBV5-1,ASSAGQTPSYNEQF
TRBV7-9,ASMVSVITDTQY
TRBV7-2,ASRLGTGPNEKLF
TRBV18,ASSPSRQGDGNQPQH
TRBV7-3,ASGLAVGEQF
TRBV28,ASSYRARNTEAF
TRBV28,ASRVRQGRSTDTQY
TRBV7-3,ASSLSRDSEQY
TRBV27,ASSSRQTNQPQH
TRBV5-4,ASSGGQENTF
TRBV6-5,ASSYSWDRVTDTQY
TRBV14,ASSGTGVYEQY
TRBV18,VSSQGQDEKLF
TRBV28,ASIQGATNTEAF
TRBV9,ASSGRATYNEQF
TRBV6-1,ASSSQGPYNSPLH
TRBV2,ASSEPSGRADNEQF
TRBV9,ASSAGQGVYGYT
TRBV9,ASSVGRGPDTQY
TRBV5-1,ASSLGLADYNEQF
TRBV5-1,ASSFTGGGTDTQY
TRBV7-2,ASSLQTSGGDTYEQY
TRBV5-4,ASSFWTSASTDTQY
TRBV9,ASSALHGGRSTYNEQF
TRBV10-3,AIREDRGLSYEQY
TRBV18,ASSPIPGGVYNEQF
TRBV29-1,SVVPRLTEAYEQY
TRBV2,ASSAQGKANYGYT
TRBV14,ASSPPGTGSNEQF
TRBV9,ASSVGPSGPDETQY
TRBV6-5,ASRKDRAYHEQY
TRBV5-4,ASSFATSGNSGANVLT
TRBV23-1,ASSHLRAAGNTIY
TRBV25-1,ASTPFDRGSTDTQY
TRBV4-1,ASSRVPGQLSGANVLT
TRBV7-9,ASSLGGGASSYNEQF
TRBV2,ASSEGPTGGTYNEQF
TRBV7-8,ASSTQGMYEQY
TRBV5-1,ASSSLAGGPSDTQY
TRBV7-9,ASSLAGASYRTDTQY
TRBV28,ASSQQGYQPQH
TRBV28,ASSLDGGGQEAF
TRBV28,ASSWGLAGGYEQY
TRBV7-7,ASSLGAGGGNEQF
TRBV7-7,ASSLEGAGTDTQY
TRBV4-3,ASSRQHSIPGQGAKTGNTIY
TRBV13,ASSSGVKPQETQY
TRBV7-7,ASSKVQGDEQF